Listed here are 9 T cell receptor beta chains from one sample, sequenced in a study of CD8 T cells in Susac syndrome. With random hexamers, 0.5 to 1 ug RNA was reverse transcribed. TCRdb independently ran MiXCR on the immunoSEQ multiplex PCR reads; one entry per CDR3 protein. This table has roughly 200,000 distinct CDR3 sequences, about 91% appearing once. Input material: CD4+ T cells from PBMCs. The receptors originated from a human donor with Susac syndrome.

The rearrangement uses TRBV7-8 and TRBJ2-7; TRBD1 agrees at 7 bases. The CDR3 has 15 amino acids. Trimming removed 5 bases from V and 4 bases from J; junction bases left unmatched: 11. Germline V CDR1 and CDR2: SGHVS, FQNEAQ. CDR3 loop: CASSEMGQTTYEQYF. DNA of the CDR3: TGTGCCAGCAGCGAGATGGGACAGACTACGTACGAGCAGTACTTC.

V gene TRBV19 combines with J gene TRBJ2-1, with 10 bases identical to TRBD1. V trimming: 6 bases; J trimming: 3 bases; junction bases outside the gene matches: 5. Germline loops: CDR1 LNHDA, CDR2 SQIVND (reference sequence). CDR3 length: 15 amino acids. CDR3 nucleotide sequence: TGTGCCAGTAGGACAGGGGGCAGTATCTACAATGAGCAGTTCTTC. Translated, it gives CASRTGGSIYNEQFF.

The CDR3 coding sequence is TGTGCCAGCAGTTCAAGGTTCGGACAGGACCACACTGAAGCTTTCTTT. Translation gives CASSSRFGQDHTEAFF. This rearrangement joins TRBV12-3 or TRBV12-4 to TRBJ1-1, with TRBD1 matching 7 bases. The length of the CDR3 is 16 residues. V shed 4 bases, J shed 3 bases, and the junction held 11 bases outside the gene matches.

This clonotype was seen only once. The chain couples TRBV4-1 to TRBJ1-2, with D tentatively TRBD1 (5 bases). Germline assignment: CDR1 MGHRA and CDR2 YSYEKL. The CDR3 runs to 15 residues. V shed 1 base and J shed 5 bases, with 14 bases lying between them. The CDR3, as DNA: TGCGCCAGCAGCCAAGGTGGCCGGACACCATATGGCTACACCTTC. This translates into CASSQGGRTPYGYTF.

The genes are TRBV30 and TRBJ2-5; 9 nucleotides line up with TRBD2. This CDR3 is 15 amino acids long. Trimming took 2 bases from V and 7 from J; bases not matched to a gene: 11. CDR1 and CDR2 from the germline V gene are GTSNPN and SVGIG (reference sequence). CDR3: CAWSPPGLASWTQYF. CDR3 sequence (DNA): TGTGCCTGGAGTCCACCGGGACTAGCCTCTTGGACCCAGTACTTC. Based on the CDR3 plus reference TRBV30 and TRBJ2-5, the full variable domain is SQTIHQWPATLVQPVGSPLSLECTVEGTSNPNLYWYRQAAGRGLQLLFYSVGIGQISSEVPQNLSASRPQDRQFILSSKKLLLSDSGFYLCAWSPPGLASWTQYFGPGTRLLVL.

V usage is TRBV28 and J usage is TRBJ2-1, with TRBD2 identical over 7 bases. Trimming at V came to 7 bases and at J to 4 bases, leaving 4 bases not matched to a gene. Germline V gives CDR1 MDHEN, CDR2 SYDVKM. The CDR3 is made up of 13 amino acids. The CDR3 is CASTLAEYNEQFF. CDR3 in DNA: TGTGCCAGCACGCTAGCGGAATACAATGAGCAGTTCTTC.

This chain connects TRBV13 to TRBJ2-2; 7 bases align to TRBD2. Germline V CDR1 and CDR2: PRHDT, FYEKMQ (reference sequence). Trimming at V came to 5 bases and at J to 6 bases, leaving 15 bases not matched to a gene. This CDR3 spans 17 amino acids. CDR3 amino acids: CASSPGRYGGLSGELFF. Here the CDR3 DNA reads TGTGCCAGCAGCCCCGGGAGGTACGGGGGGTTATCCGGGGAGCTGTTTTTT.

The CDR3 DNA follows: TGCAGTGCTAGTGGTACGCCAGAGGATGGCTACACCTTC. It codes for CSASGTPEDGYTF. The V gene is TRBV20-1, the J gene TRBJ1-2; D remains ambiguous. Germline V lookup: CDR1 DFQATT, CDR2 SNEGSKA (reference sequence). The CDR3 is 13 residues long. V was shortened by 3 bases and J by 6 bases, with 14 bases between the two germline ends.

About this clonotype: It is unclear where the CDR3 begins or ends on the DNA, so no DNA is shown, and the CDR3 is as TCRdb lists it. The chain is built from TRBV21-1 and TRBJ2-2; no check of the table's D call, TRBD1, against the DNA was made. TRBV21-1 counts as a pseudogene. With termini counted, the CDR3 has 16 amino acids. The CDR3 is CASSKGQGAGPGSCFF.